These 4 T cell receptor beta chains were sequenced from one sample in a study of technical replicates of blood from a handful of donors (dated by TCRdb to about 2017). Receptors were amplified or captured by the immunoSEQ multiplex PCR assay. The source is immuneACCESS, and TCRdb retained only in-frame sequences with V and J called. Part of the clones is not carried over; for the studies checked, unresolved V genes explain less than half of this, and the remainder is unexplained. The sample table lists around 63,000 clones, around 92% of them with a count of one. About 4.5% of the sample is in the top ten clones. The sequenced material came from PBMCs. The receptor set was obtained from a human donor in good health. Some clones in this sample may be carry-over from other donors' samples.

CDR3 region: CASSVGVTPYNEQFF. The CDR3 nucleotides read TGTGCCAGCAGCGTCGGGGTAACTCCCTACAATGAGCAGTTCTTC. V and J are TRBV9 and TRBJ2-1, with D possibly matching TRBD2 (5 bases). V lost 2 bases, J lost 2 bases, and 11 bases lay in between. From germline, CDR1 is SGDLS and CDR2 YYNGEE. This CDR3 spans 15 amino acids.

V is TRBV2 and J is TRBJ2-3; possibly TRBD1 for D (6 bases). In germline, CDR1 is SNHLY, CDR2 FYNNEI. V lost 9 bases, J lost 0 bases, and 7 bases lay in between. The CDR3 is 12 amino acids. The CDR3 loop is CARGQSTDTQYF. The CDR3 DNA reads TGTGCCAGAGGACAGAGCACAGATACGCAGTATTTT.

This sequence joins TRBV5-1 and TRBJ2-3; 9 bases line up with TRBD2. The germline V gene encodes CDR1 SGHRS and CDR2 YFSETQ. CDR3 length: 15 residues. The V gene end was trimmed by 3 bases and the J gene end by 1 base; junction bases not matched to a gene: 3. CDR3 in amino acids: CASSSQRGGTDTQYF. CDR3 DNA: TGCGCCAGCAGCTCTCAGCGGGGGGGCACAGATACGCAGTATTTT.

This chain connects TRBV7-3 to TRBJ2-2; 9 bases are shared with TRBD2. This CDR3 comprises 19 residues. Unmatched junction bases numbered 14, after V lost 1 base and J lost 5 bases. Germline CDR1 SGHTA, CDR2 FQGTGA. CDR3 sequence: CASSLRPTGASGETGELFF. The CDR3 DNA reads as TGTGCCAGCAGCTTAAGGCCGACGGGGGCTAGCGGGGAAACCGGGGAGCTGTTTTTT.